A single sample gave rise to the 9 T cell receptor beta chains below, sequenced in a study of OX40 agonist ivuxolimab in advanced cancers. The data were produced by immunoSEQ multiplex PCR, yet TCRdb's version contains in-frame clones alone and is incomplete. The sample lists tens of thousands of clones, around 87% occurring once. Specimen: CD4+ or CD8+ T cells sorted from blood, collected in a trial of the OX40 agonist ivuxolimab. All receptors derive from an adult with an advanced solid tumor such as melanoma, head and neck, liver or kidney cancer.

J is TRBJ2-7 and V is TRBV7-9; TRBD1 agrees at 7 bases. Germline CDR1 is SEHNR and CDR2 is FQNEAQ (reference sequence). With 5 bases clipped from V and 2 bases from J, the junction kept 6 bases outside the gene matches. The CDR3 has 14 amino acids. CDR3 sequence: CASSPHQGAYEQYF. CDR3 bases: TGTGCCAGCAGCCCCCATCAGGGGGCCTACGAGCAGTACTTC. Filled out from reference TRBV7-9 and TRBJ2-7, the complete variable domain reads DTGVSQNPRHKITKRGQNVTFRCDPISEHNRLYWYRQTLGQGPEFLTYFQNEAQLEKSRLLSDRFSAERPKGSFSTLEIQRTEQGDSAMYLCASSPHQGAYEQYFGPGTRLTVT.

V and J are TRBV5-6 and TRBJ2-3, with D possibly matching TRBD1 (6 bases). Germline V gene sequence: CDR1 SGHDT, CDR2 YYEEEE. Trimming cost V 3 bases and J 7 bases, with 15 bases left between them. The CDR3 runs 14 residues. The CDR3 DNA sequence: TGTGCCAGCAGCTGGCCATACAGGGAGCATACGCAGTATTTT. It yields the protein CASSWPYREHTQYF.

The CDR3 DNA reads TGTGCCAGCTCACCAGGGGGCAGGGGAAGCAATCAGCCCCAGCATTTT. The encoded protein is CASSPGGRGSNQPQHF. The gene calls are TRBV18 and TRBJ1-5, with a weak D call TRBD1 (6 bases). V lost 2 bases and J lost 1, with 12 bases in between. The V gene's germline CDR1 is KGHSH and CDR2 LQKENI. The CDR3 is made up of 16 amino acids.

This clone has a handful of counts. The CDR3 region is CASTERVNSNQPQHF. The CDR3 DNA reads as TGTGCCAGCACCGAACGCGTCAATAGCAATCAGCCCCAGCATTTT. This sequence joins TRBV2 and TRBJ1-5, with D hard to call. The CDR3 runs 15 residues. Trimming shortened V by 7 bases and J by 0 bases, and 13 bases separated the two germline ends. Germline loops: CDR1 SNHLY, CDR2 FYNNEI.

CDR3 residues: CASSLVSGGNQPQHF. The CDR3 DNA reads as TGCGCCAGCAGCTTGGTGTCAGGGGGCAATCAGCCCCAGCATTTT. The chain uses TRBV5-1 and TRBJ1-5; a possible D gene is TRBD1 (6 bases). This CDR3 has 15 residues. The germline V gene encodes CDR1 SGHRS and CDR2 YFSETQ. V was pared by 0 bases and J by 2 bases, with 9 bases between.

The chain recombines TRBV20-1 with TRBJ2-1; no reliable D call. CDR1 DFQATT and CDR2 SNEGSKA come from the germline V gene (reference sequence). The CDR3 is made up of 10 amino acids. The V end was cut by 5 bases, the J end by 10 bases, with 9 bases between. In DNA form, the CDR3 reads TGCAGTGCTCCCCGTTTAGAGCAGTTCTTC. Amino acids: CSAPRLEQFF.

J is TRBJ1-3 and V is TRBV19; 9 nucleotides agree with TRBD1. The CDR3 loop spans 17 amino acids. Trimming removed 4 bases from V and 0 bases from J; junction bases left unmatched: 7. Germline loops: CDR1 LNHDA, CDR2 SQIVND (reference sequence). CDR3: CASSTRHRGPSGNTIYF. CDR3 sequence (DNA): TGTGCCAGTAGTACCCGGCACAGGGGGCCCTCTGGAAACACCATATATTTT.

This rearrangement joins TRBV19 to TRBJ2-1; the match to TRBD2 covers 8 bases. From germline, CDR1 is LNHDA and CDR2 SQIVND (reference sequence). The CDR3 length is 16 residues. V gave up 3 bases and J gave up 4 bases; unmatched junction bases: 8. CDR3 sequence: CASSIGSGSVYNEQFF. DNA of the CDR3: TGTGCCAGTAGTATTGGGAGCGGGAGTGTGTACAATGAGCAGTTCTTC.

This clone was recorded only once. The CDR3 protein is CASSLSGQGADTQYF. The CDR3 DNA reads as TGCGCCAGCAGCTTGTCCGGGCAGGGCGCAGATACGCAGTATTTT. The chain recombines TRBV5-1 with TRBJ2-3, with TRBD1 as a possible D gene (5 bases). The CDR3 is 15 amino acids. The germline V gene encodes CDR1 SGHRS and CDR2 YFSETQ. Trimming took off 1 base at V and 4 bases at J, with 13 bases between the two ends.